Listed below are T cell receptor beta chains from one sample, sequenced in a study of OX40 agonist ivuxolimab in advanced cancers. Produced via immunoSEQ multiplex PCR; TCRdb's table is partial and in-frame only. The sample has tens of thousands of clones, 80% to 90% seen once; the top ten hold about two fifths. The material sequenced was CD4+ or CD8+ T cells sorted from blood, taken in a trial of the OX40 agonist ivuxolimab. These receptors were taken from an adult with an advanced solid tumor such as melanoma, head and neck, liver or kidney cancer. Both conserved end residues are part of each CDR3. The D gene is left open where the match is weak. Clone size appears in some rows only: once, few, many, or a class for an expanded clone.

>.|.|TRBJ1-2|TRBV4-1
TGCGCCAGCAGCCCTATCGGGCAGGGAGAGGGTAACTATGGCTACACCTTC
CASSPIGQGEGNYGYTF
>TRBD2|.|TRBJ2-1|TRBV15
TGTGCCACCAGCAGGCGGGAGGTCTACAATGAGCAGTTCTTC
CATSRREVYNEQFF
>.|.|TRBJ2-1|TRBV11-2
TGTGCCAGCAGCTTATGGATGTATGAGCAGTTCTTC
CASSLWMYEQFF
>.|.|TRBJ2-2|TRBV30
TGTGCCTTGCCGCGGGGAACGAACACCGGGGAGCTGTTTTTT
CALPRGTNTGELFF
>.|.|TRBJ2-3|TRBV6-4
TGTGCCAGCAGTGAGTCGGGAGATGCAGATACGCAGTATTTT
CASSESGDADTQYF
>.|.|TRBJ2-1|TRBV10-1
TGCGCCGGCGGGGCCCTGCCCTACAATGAGCAGTTCTTC
CAGGALPYNEQFF
>TRBD1|.|TRBJ2-1|TRBV2
TGTGCCAGCAGTGCGTACCCGGGACAGGGAGCATACAATGAGCAGTTCTTC
CASSAYPGQGAYNEQFF
>.|.|TRBJ1-1|TRBV6-1
TGTGCCAGCAGTCTTCGGGCCCCTAACACTGAAGCTTTCTTT
CASSLRAPNTEAFF
>.|.|TRBJ1-1|TRBV4-1
TGCGCCAGCAGCCAAGTAGGACACTACGACACTGAAGCTTTCTTT
CASSQVGHYDTEAFF
>.|.|TRBJ2-2|TRBV6-5
TGTGCCAGCAGTGGTGGTGCCGGGGAGCTGTTTTTT
CASSGGAGELFF
>TRBD1|.|TRBJ2-5|TRBV30
TGTGCCTGGAGTGTACGAGGGGGCCGGGAGACCCAGTACTTC
CAWSVRGGRETQYF
>.|.|TRBJ2-1|TRBV27
TGTGCCAGCTACCATACGACTAGCTCCTACAATGAGCAGTTCTTC
CASYHTTSSYNEQFF
>.|.|TRBJ2-7|TRBV28
TGTGCCAGCAGTTTACTGATTGGGGCCAGCGAGCAGTACTTC
CASSLLIGASEQYF
>TRBD2|.|TRBJ2-1|TRBV19
TGTGCCAGTAGCCCCCAGGCCCCTTTGCGGGAGGTCTACAATGAGCAGTTCTTC
CASSPQAPLREVYNEQFF
>TRBD1|.|TRBJ2-1|TRBV11-2
TGTGCCAGCAGCCAGGGGGTGGGGACCTATAATGAGCAGTTCTTC
CASSQGVGTYNEQFF
>.|.|TRBJ1-2|TRBV7-2
TGTGCCAGCAGCTCCGACATAAACTATGGCTACACCTTC
CASSSDINYGYTF
>.|.|TRBJ2-7|TRBV6-1
TGTGCCAGCAGTGAAGAAGGAGTCGTTAGCTACGAGCAGTACTTC
CASSEEGVVSYEQYF
>.|once|TRBJ2-1|TRBV14
TGTGCCAGCAGTTTACAGGGTTTGAATGAGCAGTTCTTC
CASSLQGLNEQFF
>.|.|TRBJ2-1|TRBV28
TGTGCCAGCAGCCTCTCGGCCCACATGAATGAGCAGTTCTTC
CASSLSAHMNEQFF
>.|.|TRBJ2-5|TRBV7-2
TGTGCCAGCAGCTTAGGGGGCGGCCCCCAGGAGACCCAGTACTTC
CASSLGGGPQETQYF
>.|.|TRBJ2-2|TRBV7-9
TGTGCCAGCAGCTTAGCGTCTGCGGGATATAGCACCGGGGAGCTGTTTTTT
CASSLASAGYSTGELFF
>.|.|TRBJ2-1|TRBV4-3
TGCGCCAGCAGCCAACTACTAGGTTTGGGCAATGAGCAGTTCTTC
CASSQLLGLGNEQFF
>.|.|TRBJ2-5|TRBV5-1
TGCGCCAGCAGCTTAGAGACAGCTATAAGTATTCAAGAGACCCAGTACTTC
CASSLETAISIQETQYF
>.|.|TRBJ2-7|TRBV5-1
TGCGCCAGCAGCTTGGGGACAGAAAGCGAGCAGTACTTC
CASSLGTESEQYF
>TRBD1|few|TRBJ1-2|TRBV5-3
TGTGCCAGAAGCTTGGACAGGGGTTGTAACTATGGCTACACCTTC
CARSLDRGCNYGYTF
>.|.|TRBJ2-7|TRBV5-4
TGTGCCAGCAGCTTTGAAGCCGAGCCTAGCCGCTACGAGCAGTACTTC
CASSFEAEPSRYEQYF
>.|.|TRBJ2-1|TRBV4-1
TGCGCCAGCAGCCAAACCCTTTTTAGCTCCTACAATGAGCAGTTCTTC
CASSQTLFSSYNEQFF
>TRBD2|.|TRBJ2-1|TRBV6-1
TGTGCCAGCAGTGAAGGCCCCGCACTAGCGCAGAATGAGCAGTTCTTC
CASSEGPALAQNEQFF
>.|.|TRBJ2-2|TRBV15
TGTGCCACCAGCAGAGATCCAGGTTCGACCGGGGAGCTGTTTTTT
CATSRDPGSTGELFF
>TRBD1|once|TRBJ1-2|TRBV4-2
TGTGCCAGCAGCCAAGGGGAAGGACAGGGCCTCTATGGCTACACCTTC
CASSQGEGQGLYGYTF
>.|few|TRBJ2-7|TRBV6-6
TGTGCCAGCAGTTATGTGGAGGGCGAGCCGTACTTC
CASSYVEGEPYF
>TRBD1|.|TRBJ2-2|TRBV9
TGTGCCAGCAGCGTGCAGGGGGACACCGGGGAGCTGTTTTTT
CASSVQGDTGELFF
>.|few|TRBJ1-3|TRBV28
TGTGCCAGCACCCCGGGCGTTTGGGCTGGAAACACCATATATTTT
CASTPGVWAGNTIYF
>TRBD1|once|TRBJ2-7|TRBV7-9
TGTGCCAGCACCGGGACAGGCACCTACGAGCAGTACTTC
CASTGTGTYEQYF
>.|once|TRBJ2-7|TRBV4-2
TGTGCCAGCAGCCAAGATGGGCAGAGCTCCTACGAGCAGTACTTC
CASSQDGQSSYEQYF
>.|.|TRBJ2-5|TRBV27
TGTGCCAGCAGTCTCCGGGACTCCTCCCAAGAGACCCAGTACTTC
CASSLRDSSQETQYF
>.|once|TRBJ2-3|TRBV13
TGTGCCAGCAGCTTTTTAAAGTCCGAAAGCACAGATACGCAGTATTTT
CASSFLKSESTDTQYF
>.|once|TRBJ2-5|TRBV12-5
TGTGCTAGTGGGGACCACCAAGAGACCCAGTACTTC
CASGDHQETQYF
>TRBD2|once|TRBJ2-1|TRBV27
TGTGCCAGCAGTCAAGGAGGGACTAGCTACAATGAGCAGTTCTTC
CASSQGGTSYNEQFF
>.|few|TRBJ1-5|TRBV28
TGTGCCAGCAGTTTAGGACCGCAGAACCAGCCCCAGCATTTT
CASSLGPQNQPQHF
>.|.|TRBJ2-1|TRBV4-1
TGCGCCAGCAGCCAAGAAGGACAGCTCAATGAGCAGTTCTTC
CASSQEGQLNEQFF